Listed here are 28 T cell receptor beta chains from one sample, sequenced in a study of blood T cell repertoires in COVID-19 (dated by TCRdb to between 2020 and 2021). The library was generated by the immunoSEQ multiplex PCR assay. TCRdb's version of the immuneACCESS table is confined to in-frame rearrangements and falls short of the full clone set. An unresolved V gene accounts for under half of the shortfall where checked; the remainder is of unknown origin. Counted in this sample were 210,000 or so clones; approximately 80% of them appeared once. Of the sample, about 4.3% is held by the ten largest clones. The source material was PBMCs or T cells enriched from blood (not recorded which). These receptors were obtained from a man aged 25 to 40 with acute COVID-19.

The chain joins TRBV13 to TRBJ1-2; D remains unclear. This CDR3 contains 14 residues. CDR1 and CDR2 from the germline V gene are PRHDT and FYEKMQ (reference sequence). V lost 1 base and J 1 base, leaving 7 bases between the germline ends. The CDR3 bases are TGTGCCAGCAGCTTAGTCAGGCTTAACTATGGCTACACCTTC. The encoded protein is CASSLVRLNYGYTF.

This rearrangement joins TRBV6-2 or TRBV6-3 to TRBJ1-4, with a weak D call TRBD1 (5 bases). Trimming stripped 4 bases from V and 12 bases from J, with 12 bases between. The CDR3 is 12 amino acids. The germline CDR1 and CDR2 sequences are MNHEY and SVGEGT. The CDR3 here is CASSLMRGELFF. As DNA, the CDR3 is TGTGCCAGCAGTTTAATGCGGGGGGAACTGTTTTTT.

V is TRBV7-6 and J is TRBJ2-1, with D tentatively TRBD1 (6 bases). This CDR3 comprises 15 residues. The germline V gene has CDR1 SGHVS and CDR2 FNYEAQ. Trimming stripped 4 bases from V and 9 bases from J, with 19 bases between. In DNA form, the CDR3 reads TGTGCCAGCAGCTCCGGGACACGCTCGGACAGTGAGCAGTTCTTC. Translating gives CASSSGTRSDSEQFF.

The chain uses TRBV6-5 and TRBJ1-2; TRBD1 matches at 7 bases. Losses at the gene ends were 2 bases for V and 5 bases for J; bases not matched to a gene: 11. There are 16 residues in the CDR3. Germline CDR1 and CDR2: MNHEY and SVGAGI. CDR3 nucleotide sequence: TGTGCCAGCAGTTACAGGGCAGGGGGTTCAAGTTATGGCTACACCTTC. It encodes CASSYRAGGSSYGYTF.

The table lists this clone with a count of one. The chain recombines TRBV6-5 with TRBJ1-1, with 10 bases identical to TRBD1. V trimming: 6 bases; J trimming: 5 bases; junction bases outside the gene matches: 6. This CDR3 contains 14 residues. Germline V gene lookup returns CDR1 MNHEY and CDR2 SVGAGI. The CDR3 region is CASRGDRGRTEAFF. CDR3 nucleotide sequence: TGTGCCAGCAGGGGTGACAGGGGGCGGACTGAAGCTTTCTTT.

The chain links TRBV6-1 to TRBJ1-2; the match to TRBD1 covers 8 bases. Looked up from germline, CDR1 is MNHNS and CDR2 is SASEGT. Germline trimming cut 0 bases from V and 4 bases from J; bases unmatched to any gene: 4. CDR3 size: 15 residues. The CDR3 DNA reads TGTGCCAGCAGTGAAGCGGCCAGGGGGCTCTATGGCTACACCTTC. As protein: CASSEAARGLYGYTF.

This chain links TRBV5-4 with TRBJ1-1; D unresolved. Germline CDR1 and CDR2: SGHNT and YYREEE (reference sequence). Trimming cost V 4 bases and J 2 bases, with 9 bases left between them. This CDR3 has 13 residues. Here the CDR3 DNA reads TGTGCCAGCAGCGGCGAGGCCAACACTGAAGCTTTCTTT. Its protein is CASSGEANTEAFF.

The chain employs TRBV11-2 and TRBJ2-5, with TRBD2 matching over 12 bases. There are 19 residues in the CDR3. V trimming: 4 bases; J trimming: 5 bases; junction bases outside the gene matches: 17. CDR1 is SGHAT and CDR2 is FQNNGV in the germline V gene. The CDR3 DNA follows: TGTGCCAGCAGCTACTACTCGCTAGCGGGGGGGTCCGTTCTTGAGACCCAGTACTTC. It specifies CASSYYSLAGGSVLETQYF.

The chain carries TRBV24-1 and TRBJ1-4; the match to TRBD1 covers 8 bases. Germline CDR1 and CDR2: KGHDR and SFDVKD. The CDR3 contains 13 residues. Trimming removed 4 bases from V and 10 bases from J; junction bases left unmatched: 4. This CDR3 reads CATSERTGGKLFF. The CDR3 DNA is TGTGCCACCAGTGAGAGAACAGGGGGAAAACTGTTTTTT.

This clone was counted only a few times. The genes are TRBV11-2 and TRBJ2-7; a possible D gene is TRBD2 (6 bases). V dropped 1 base and J dropped 2 bases, with 12 bases sitting between them. The CDR3 covers 15 residues. Germline CDR1 is SGHAT and CDR2 is FQNNGV. The CDR3 nucleotides read TGTGCCAGCAGCTTAGGCCAGCGGGCGACCTACGAGCAGTACTTC. Translating it yields CASSLGQRATYEQYF.

The chain couples TRBV2 to TRBJ1-1, with D possibly being TRBD1 (5 bases). The germline V gene encodes CDR1 SNHLY and CDR2 FYNNEI. The CDR3 is 14 amino acids. The V and J ends lost 5 bases and 1 base respectively, with 11 bases between them. The CDR3 here is CASSPNRRNTEAFF. CDR3 nucleotides: TGTGCCAGCAGTCCTAACAGGAGGAACACTGAAGCTTTCTTT.

The table lists this clone with a few counts. The rearrangement links TRBV19 to TRBJ2-5, with 7 bases that match TRBD1. CDR1 and CDR2 (germline): LNHDA, SQIVND (reference sequence). Trimming removed 5 bases from V and 1 base from J; junction bases left unmatched: 10. This CDR3 has 16 residues. This CDR3 reads CASSLRSGTVQETQYF. As DNA, the CDR3 is TGTGCCAGTAGTCTCCGGTCGGGGACAGTCCAAGAGACCCAGTACTTC.

Only a few counts were recorded for this clone. The genes are TRBV11-3 and TRBJ2-3; the D gene is possibly TRBD2 (5 bases). V was trimmed by 1 base and J by 5 bases, leaving 10 bases between them. CDR1 and CDR2 (germline): SGHNT, YENEEA. The length of the CDR3 is 14 residues. CDR3 sequence reads: CASSLGGLEDTQYF. The CDR3 region has the DNA TGTGCCAGCAGCTTAGGAGGGTTGGAAGATACGCAGTATTTT.

The J gene is TRBJ1-6, the V gene TRBV6-5; possibly TRBD1 for D (6 bases). Trimming took off 8 bases at V and 9 bases at J, with 20 bases between the two ends. CDR3 size: 15 residues. The germline CDR1 and CDR2 sequences are MNHEY and SVGAGI. Written as DNA, the CDR3 is TGTGCCAGCCGCGCTAAAGGGGGAAGTTTTTCACCCCTCCACTTT. This sequence encodes CASRAKGGSFSPLHF.

V usage is TRBV18 and J usage is TRBJ1-1, with D hard to call. Trimming removed 2 bases at V and 0 bases at J, with 10 bases between. The germline gives CDR1 KGHSH, CDR2 LQKENI. The CDR3 runs to 15 residues. CDR3 residues: CASSPEFVLNTEAFF. In DNA form, the CDR3 reads TGTGCCAGCTCACCAGAGTTCGTCTTGAACACTGAAGCTTTCTTT.

This chain uses TRBV7-9 with TRBJ1-1, with a weak D call TRBD1 (6 bases). The V gene lost 7 bases and the J gene lost 4 bases, with 19 bases spanning the gap. Germline CDR1 SEHNR, CDR2 FQNEAQ (reference sequence). The CDR3 runs to 15 residues. The CDR3 nucleotides read TGTGCCAGCACCGATAGTAACAGGGTAGGCACTGAAGCTTTCTTT. As protein: CASTDSNRVGTEAFF.

The V gene is TRBV28, the J gene TRBJ1-4, with D possibly being TRBD1 (5 bases). Germline V gives CDR1 MDHEN, CDR2 SYDVKM. This CDR3 is built from 15 residues. Trimming removed 6 bases from V and 7 bases from J, with 18 bases in between. The CDR3 loop is CASSTTQARSEKLFF. CDR3 nucleotides: TGTGCCAGCAGCACCACACAGGCCCGGAGTGAAAAACTGTTTTTT.

The chain employs TRBV3-1 (or the pseudogene TRBV3-2) and TRBJ2-7, with D possibly matching TRBD1 (5 bases). Germline values: CDR1 LGHDT, CDR2 YNNKEL (reference sequence). This CDR3 spans 17 amino acids. Trimming left V 3 bases short and J 1 base short, with 19 bases between. CDR3 in DNA: TGTGCCAGCAGCCAGTCCCTGGATGGACAACGATCCTACGAGCAGTACTTC. Amino acids: CASSQSLDGQRSYEQYF.

As concerns this clone: Other nucleotide sequences in the sample specify the same CDR3. The chain combines TRBV10-2 with TRBJ2-3, with TRBD2 identical over 7 bases. The germline V gene encodes CDR1 WSHSY and CDR2 SAAADI. The CDR3 is 14 amino acids. V was clipped by 0 bases and J by 6 bases; unmatched bases: 3. The CDR3 sequence: CASSESRGSDTQYF. The CDR3 bases are TGCGCCAGCAGTGAGTCGCGGGGGAGCGATACGCAGTATTTT.

The V and J genes are TRBV19 and TRBJ2-2, with 8 bases identical to TRBD2. Germline trimming cut 7 bases from V and 4 bases from J; bases unmatched to any gene: 5. Germline lookup yields CDR1 LNHDA and CDR2 SQIVND (reference sequence). The CDR3 sequence is 14 residues long. The CDR3: CASTREGPTGELFF. The CDR3 region has the DNA TGTGCCAGTACCCGGGAGGGGCCCACCGGGGAGCTGTTTTTT.

The genes are TRBV10-1 and TRBJ2-1; 14 bases agree with TRBD2. The CDR3 spans 17 residues. V shed 2 bases and J 5 bases; nucleotides not matched to a gene: 5. Germline V lookup: CDR1 WNHNN, CDR2 SYGVQD (reference sequence). The CDR3 sequence: CASSEGGLAGGHNEQFF. CDR3 nucleotides: TGCGCCAGCAGTGAGGGTGGACTAGCGGGGGGCCACAATGAGCAGTTCTTC.

This clone showed up just once. The chain carries TRBV5-1 and TRBJ2-7; 9 positions agree with TRBD1. CDR1 and CDR2 from the germline V gene are SGHRS and YFSETQ. The CDR3 length is 16 residues. V was clipped by 4 bases and J by 3 bases; unmatched bases: 11. The CDR3 region has the DNA TGCGCCAGCAGCCCGACAGGGGGATTCGATGTCTACGAGCAGTACTTC. Translating it yields CASSPTGGFDVYEQYF.

The chain links TRBV2 to TRBJ2-7, with a possible D match to TRBD2 (6 bases). The CDR3 loop spans 13 amino acids. Between the trimmed V and J ends, which lost 6 bases and 2 bases, there was a span of 11 bases. CDR1 SNHLY and CDR2 FYNNEI come from the germline V gene. The CDR3 sequence is CASSWDFTYEQYF. Written as DNA, the CDR3 is TGTGCCAGCAGCTGGGACTTCACCTACGAGCAGTACTTC.

This clone has only a few counts. V gene TRBV9 combines with J gene TRBJ2-5, with D perhaps TRBD2 (5 bases). The V and J ends lost 3 bases and 6 bases respectively, with 18 bases between them. CDR1 is SGDLS, CDR2 YYNGEE, per germline. CDR3 size: 15 residues. The CDR3 loop is CASSALGVGEKTQYF. CDR3 DNA sequence: TGTGCCAGCAGCGCCCTCGGGGTCGGGGAAAAGACCCAGTACTTC. Full variable domain (outside the CDR3, taken from reference TRBV9 and TRBJ2-5): DSGVTQTPKHLITATGQRVTLRCSPRSGDLSVYWYQQSLDQGLQFLIQYYNGEERAKGNILERFSAQQFPDLHSELNLSSLELGDSALYFCASSALGVGEKTQYFGPGTRLLVL.

The gene calls are TRBV2 and TRBJ2-4; perhaps TRBD2 as D (6 bases). Germline loops: CDR1 SNHLY, CDR2 FYNNEI. V shed 3 bases and J shed 8 bases, with 11 bases lying between them. CDR3 size: 13 residues. CDR3 region: CASSEIREDIQYF. The CDR3 DNA reads TGTGCCAGCAGTGAGATCAGGGAGGACATTCAGTACTTC.

This clone was seen just once. The chain joins TRBV4-1 to TRBJ2-3, with D possibly being TRBD2 (5 bases). This CDR3 region has 16 residues. CDR1 is MGHRA, CDR2 YSYEKL, per germline. The germline V and J ends were trimmed by 0 bases and 1 base, with 11 bases remaining between them. The CDR3 reads CASSQDFDGGTDTQYF. The CDR3 coding sequence is TGCGCCAGCAGCCAAGACTTCGACGGGGGCACAGATACGCAGTATTTT.

J is TRBJ2-7 and V is TRBV30; 7 bases line up with TRBD2. The CDR3 covers 12 residues. The trim removed 4 bases at V and 7 bases at J, leaving 7 bases unmatched. Germline V CDR1 and CDR2: GTSNPN, SVGIG (reference sequence). In DNA, the CDR3 is TGTGCCTGGAACCGGGCCGGGGGGGAGCAGTACTTC. This gives the protein CAWNRAGGEQYF.

This chain links TRBV5-4 with TRBJ2-5, with TRBD2 identical over 15 bases. The V segment lost 4 bases and the J segment 3 bases; nucleotides outside the gene matches: 4. The CDR3 spans 16 residues. Germline CDR1 reads SGHNT; CDR2 reads YYREEE (reference sequence). The DNA for the CDR3 is TGTGCCAGCAGCCCTCGGACTAGCGGGGGGGAAGAGACCCAGTACTTC. This translates into CASSPRTSGGEETQYF.